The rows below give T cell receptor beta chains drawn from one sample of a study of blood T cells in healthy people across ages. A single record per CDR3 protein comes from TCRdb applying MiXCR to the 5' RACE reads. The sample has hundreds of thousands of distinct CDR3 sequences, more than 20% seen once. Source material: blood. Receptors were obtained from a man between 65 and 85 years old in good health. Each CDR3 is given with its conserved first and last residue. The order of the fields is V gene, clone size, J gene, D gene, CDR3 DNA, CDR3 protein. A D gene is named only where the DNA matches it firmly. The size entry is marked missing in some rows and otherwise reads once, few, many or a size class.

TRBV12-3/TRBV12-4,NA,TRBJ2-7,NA,TGTGCCAGCAGGGGGGGACCGCTCTACGAGCAGTACTTC,CASRGGPLYEQYF
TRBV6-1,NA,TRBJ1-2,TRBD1,TGTGCCAGCAGTCGACAGGGAGGAGGCTACACCTTC,CASSRQGGGYTF
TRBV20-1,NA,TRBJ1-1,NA,TGCAGTGTACCCAGTGCGGGGATGGGCGCTGAAGCTTTCTTT,CSVPSAGMGAEAFF
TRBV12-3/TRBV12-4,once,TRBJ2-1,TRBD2,TGTGCCAGCAGTTTAATAAGCGGGAGAGGGAATGAGCAGTTCTTC,CASSLISGRGNEQFF
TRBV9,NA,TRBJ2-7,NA,TGTGCCAGCAGCGTACGGGCCGGAAACTCCTACGAGCAGTACTTC,CASSVRAGNSYEQYF
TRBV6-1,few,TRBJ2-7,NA,TGTGCCAGCAGTGAAGCGCGAAGGGGATCCTACGAGCAGTACTTC,CASSEARRGSYEQYF
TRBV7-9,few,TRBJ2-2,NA,TGTGCCAGCATCGCAGGCTACCACACCGGGGAGCTGTTTTTT,CASIAGYHTGELFF
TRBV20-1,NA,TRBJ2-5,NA,TGCAGTGCTAGAGCGCGGGTAGGACAGAAACAAGAGACCCAGTACTTC,CSARARVGQKQETQYF
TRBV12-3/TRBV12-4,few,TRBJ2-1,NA,TGTGCCAGCAGTCAATACGCCGCTGAGCAGTTCTTC,CASSQYAAEQFF
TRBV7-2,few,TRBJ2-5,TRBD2,TGTGCCAGCAGCTTATCCGCGGGAGGCACTCAAGAGACCCAGTACTTC,CASSLSAGGTQETQYF
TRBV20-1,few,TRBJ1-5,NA,TGCAGTGCCCTCCCGGGGGGGGCAGGTCAGCCCCAGCATTTT,CSALPGGAGQPQHF
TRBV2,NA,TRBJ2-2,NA,TGTGCCAGCAGTTGGGGCGGGGTATCCACCGGGGAGCTGTTTTTT,CASSWGGVSTGELFF
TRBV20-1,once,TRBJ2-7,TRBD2,TGCAGTGCTACTGGGACTAGCGGGAGGGATTCCTACGAGCAGTACTTC,CSATGTSGRDSYEQYF
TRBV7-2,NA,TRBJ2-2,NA,TGTGCCAGCAGCTTAGCTCTGACCGGGGAGCTGTTTTTT,CASSLALTGELFF
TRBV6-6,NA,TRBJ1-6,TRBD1,TGTGCCAGCAGTTACGACAGGGTTAATTCACCCCTCCACTTT,CASSYDRVNSPLHF
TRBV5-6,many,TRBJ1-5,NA,TGTGCCAGCAGCTTGGGTTCGGTCAATCAGCCCCAGCATTTT,CASSLGSVNQPQHF
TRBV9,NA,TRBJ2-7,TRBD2,TGTGCCAGCAGCGTTGCTAGCGGGGCAGTTTCCTACGAGCAGTACTTC,CASSVASGAVSYEQYF
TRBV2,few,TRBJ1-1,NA,TGTGCCAGCAGTGCCTCCGGGGCCGTGAACACTGAAGCTTTCTTT,CASSASGAVNTEAFF
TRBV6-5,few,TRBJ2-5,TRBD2,TGTGCCAGCAGTTTCGGGACTAGCGGGAGGAATGCGTTCCAAGAGACCCAGTACTTC,CASSFGTSGRNAFQETQYF
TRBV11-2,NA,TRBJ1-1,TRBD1,TGTGCCAGCAGCCCCGGACAGGGGCCTGAAGCTTTCTTT,CASSPGQGPEAFF
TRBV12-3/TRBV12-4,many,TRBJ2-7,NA,TGTGCCAGCAGTTTATCAACCGGCACCTACGAGCAGTACTTC,CASSLSTGTYEQYF
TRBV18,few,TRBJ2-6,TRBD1,TGTGCCAGCTCGCCAGGACAGGGAAGAGCTGGGGCCAACGTCCTGACTTTC,CASSPGQGRAGANVLTF
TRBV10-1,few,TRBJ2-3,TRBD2,TGCGCCAGCAATCCCAGCGGGAACACAGATACGCAGTATTTT,CASNPSGNTDTQYF
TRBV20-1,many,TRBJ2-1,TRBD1,TGCAGTGCTAGGTACGTGGGACAGGCCACCTTCGAGCAGTTCTTC,CSARYVGQATFEQFF
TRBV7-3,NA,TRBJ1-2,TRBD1,TGTGCCAGCAGCTTAATCGCAGGGGGCGATGGCTACACCTTC,CASSLIAGGDGYTF
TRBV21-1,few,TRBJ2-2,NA,TGTGCCAGCAGCAACAAGGAGTCCGGTGGCTATACCGGGGAGCTGTTTTTT,CASSNKESGGYTGELFF
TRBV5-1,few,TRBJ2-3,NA,TGCGCCAGCAGCTTAGTTGGTCTTGCAGATACGCAGTATTTT,CASSLVGLADTQYF
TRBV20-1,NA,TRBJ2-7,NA,TGCAGTGCTAGAGCGGGTGATCCCTACGAGCAGTACTTC,CSARAGDPYEQYF
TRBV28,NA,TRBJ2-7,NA,TGTGCCAGCAGGGCCGGGACTTATGCCGGAGAGCAGTACTTC,CASRAGTYAGEQYF
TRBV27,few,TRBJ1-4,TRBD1,TGTGCCAGCAGAATGGGGTGGGACAGTAATGAAAAACTGTTTTTT,CASRMGWDSNEKLFF
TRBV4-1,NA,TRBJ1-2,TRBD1,TGCGCCAGCAGCCAGGAGGGGGCGGGGATCAATGGCTACACCTTC,CASSQEGAGINGYTF
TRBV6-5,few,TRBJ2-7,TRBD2,TGTGCCAGCAGTTACTCAGGGCTAGCGGGAGTCTACGAGCAGTACTTC,CASSYSGLAGVYEQYF
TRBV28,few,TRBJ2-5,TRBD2,TGTGCCAGCAGCCTTAGCGGGAGGGGTCGGGAGACCCAGTACTTC,CASSLSGRGRETQYF
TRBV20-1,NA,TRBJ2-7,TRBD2,TGCAGTGCTAGTACTAGCGGGTCCTACGAGCAGTACTTC,CSASTSGSYEQYF
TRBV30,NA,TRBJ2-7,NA,TGTGCCCGGACCACCCGTGGGGGTTACGAGCAGTACTTC,CARTTRGGYEQYF
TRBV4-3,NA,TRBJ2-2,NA,TGCGCCAGCAGCCAAGCGGCCTACAAAGGGGCCGGGGAGCTGTTTTTT,CASSQAAYKGAGELFF
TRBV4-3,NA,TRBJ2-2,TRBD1,TGCGCCAGCAGCCAAAAGGGACAGGGGGAAGGATCAGGGGAGCTGTTTTTT,CASSQKGQGEGSGELFF
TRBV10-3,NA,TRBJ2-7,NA,TGTGCCACCGGTGGGACGGACAGCTACGAGCAGTACTTC,CATGGTDSYEQYF
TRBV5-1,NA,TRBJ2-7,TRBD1,TGCGCCAGCAGCTTGGGCGGACAGGGGCCCTACGAGCGGTACTTC,CASSLGGQGPYERYF
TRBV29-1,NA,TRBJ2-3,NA,TGCAGCGGGGGGGCCCAGGGCCCAGATACGCAGTATTTT,CSGGAQGPDTQYF
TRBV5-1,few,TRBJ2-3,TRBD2,TGCGCCAGCAGCTCGGGACCTAGCGGGGCTAGCACAGATACGCAGTATTTT,CASSSGPSGASTDTQYF
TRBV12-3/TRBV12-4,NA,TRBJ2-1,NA,TGTGCCAGCAGTTTATCGGGAATACTCATAAATGAGCAGTTCTTC,CASSLSGILINEQFF
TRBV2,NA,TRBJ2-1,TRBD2,TGTGCCAGCCCTAGCGGGAGGATGGATGAGCAGTTCTTC,CASPSGRMDEQFF
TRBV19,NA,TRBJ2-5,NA,TGTGCCAGTAGTTCGTTCCTCCGAGAGACCCAGTACTTC,CASSSFLRETQYF
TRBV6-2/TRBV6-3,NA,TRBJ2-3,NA,TGTGCCAGCAGTTACTTTGGAGGGAGGCCAGATACGCAGTATTTT,CASSYFGGRPDTQYF
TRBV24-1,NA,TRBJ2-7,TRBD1,TGTGCCACCAGTGCTACAGGGGGAATTGCCGAGCAATACTTC,CATSATGGIAEQYF
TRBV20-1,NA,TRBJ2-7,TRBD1,TGCAGTGCTAGAGTGGGGTCGTCAGGGGGCAACGAGCAATACTTC,CSARVGSSGGNEQYF
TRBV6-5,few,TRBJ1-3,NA,TGTGCCAGCAGGAACAGAGGGGGCTCTGGAAACACCATATATTTT,CASRNRGGSGNTIYF
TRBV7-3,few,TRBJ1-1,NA,TGTGCCAGCAGCTTAATGGCGAACACTGAAGCTTTCTTT,CASSLMANTEAFF
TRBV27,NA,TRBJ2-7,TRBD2,TGTGCCAGCAGTTTCTCGGCGGGAGTGTACGAGCAGTACTTC,CASSFSAGVYEQYF
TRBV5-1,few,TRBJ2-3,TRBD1,TGCGCCAGCAGCTTGGGTCAGGGGGCAAGGACAGATACGCAGTATTTT,CASSLGQGARTDTQYF
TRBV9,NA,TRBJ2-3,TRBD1,TGTGCCAGCAGCCCCCGAGAGACAGGGCCAGATACGCAGTATTTT,CASSPRETGPDTQYF
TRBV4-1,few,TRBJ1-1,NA,TGCGCCAGCAGCCCCGCTGGGGGAGGTGGGAAGCAGAACACTGAAGCTTTCTTT,CASSPAGGGGKQNTEAFF
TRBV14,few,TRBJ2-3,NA,TGTGCCAGCAGCCAAACCGTACCTACAGATACGCAGTATTTT,CASSQTVPTDTQYF
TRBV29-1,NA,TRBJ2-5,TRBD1,TGCAGCGTTCTGGACAGGGGCGGACAAGAGACCCAGTACTTC,CSVLDRGGQETQYF
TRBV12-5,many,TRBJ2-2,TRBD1,TGTGCTAGTGGGTCAGGGGGCTTCGCCGGGGAGCTGTTTTTT,CASGSGGFAGELFF
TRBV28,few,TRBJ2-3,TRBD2,TGTGCCAGCGACAACTGGCGGGAGGGCCAGGATACGCAGTATTTT,CASDNWREGQDTQYF
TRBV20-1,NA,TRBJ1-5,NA,TGCAGTGCTAGAGATATCGGGGAGCTGCATACGCAGCATTTT,CSARDIGELHTQHF
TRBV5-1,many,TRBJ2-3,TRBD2,TGCGCCAGCAGCCCCGGACTAGCGGGAGGTGTAGATACGCAGTATTTT,CASSPGLAGGVDTQYF
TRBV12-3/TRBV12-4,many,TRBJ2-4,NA,TGTGCCAGCAGCGGAGGGGGCGCTTGGAACATTCAGTACTTC,CASSGGGAWNIQYF